This TCR beta chain was observed in a study of blood T cells in healthy people across ages. Study-level background: Capture via template switching afforded approximately one barcoded beta molecule per two T cells. Study-wide results and caveats: Aged donors had fewer naive CD4+ cells and lower diversity than long-lived donors.

The donors, all healthy, were Caucasians living in Russia, aged roughly 6 to 100. Researchers report isolating at least 6.5 million PBMCs per sample. The CDR3 loop spans 15 amino acids. The germline gives CDR1 LGHNA, CDR2 YSLEER. The germline V and J ends were trimmed by 5 bases and 2 bases, with 15 bases remaining between them. In its sample, this clonotype was seen many times. Its target is unknown. Primers used in a second PCR of roughly 7 to 12 cycles were a sample-barcoded 5' primer and a J-beta primer mix. TCRdb independently ran MiXCR on the 5' RACE reads; one entry per CDR3 protein. The sample lists around 1,000,000 distinct CDR3 sequences, around two fifths occurring once.

The sample was blood. This TCR derives from a man aged 18 to 30 in good health. The chain employs TRBV4-3 and TRBJ2-5; perhaps TRBD1 as D (6 bases). CDR3: CASSTVQGRQETQYF. CDR3 coding DNA: TGCGCCAGCAGCACCGTACAGGGAAGACAAGAGACCCAGTACTTC.